One and the same sample provided the 17 T cell receptor beta chains below, sequenced in a study of shared clonotypes between healthy human individuals. Measured with immunoSEQ multiplex PCR; TCRdb has only the in-frame clones, and not every one. The sample lists approximately 500,000 clones; 79% were seen once. Sequenced material: PBMCs. The source is a woman aged 40 to 50 in good health. Some clones in this sample may be carry-over from other donors' samples.

The chain has TRBV5-1 and TRBJ2-1; maybe TRBD1 (6 bases). Germline V gene data show CDR1 as SGHRS and CDR2 as YFSETQ. Deletions cut 4 bases from V and 5 bases from J, with 13 bases between. This CDR3 comprises 14 residues. This CDR3 is CASSPQGPDNEQFF. In DNA, the CDR3 is TGCGCCAGCAGCCCACAGGGCCCGGACAATGAGCAGTTCTTC.

The rearrangement links TRBV15 to TRBJ1-5; D ambiguous. The CDR3 contains 15 residues. Germline V gene data show CDR1 as LNHNV and CDR2 as YYDKDF (reference sequence). With 0 bases removed from V and 4 bases from J, the gap between germline ends came to 10 bases. The DNA for the CDR3 is TGTGCCACCAGCAGAGATCTAGCCCAAAATCAGCCCCAGCATTTT. Translating gives CATSRDLAQNQPQHF.

The chain is built from TRBV7-9 and TRBJ1-1, with TRBD1 as a possible D gene (6 bases). The germline V gene has CDR1 SEHNR and CDR2 FQNEAQ (reference sequence). This CDR3 contains 13 residues. V gave up 6 bases and J gave up 1 base, with 9 bases separating them. CDR3 DNA sequence: TGTGCCAGCAGTTGGGGGCGGAACACTGAAGCTTTCTTT. Its protein is CASSWGRNTEAFF.

The chain links TRBV28 to TRBJ2-2; 8 positions match TRBD2. This CDR3 has 14 amino acids. Trimming took 4 bases from V and 3 from J; bases not matched to a gene: 1. Per germline, CDR1 MDHEN and CDR2 SYDVKM. CDR3 in DNA: TGTGCCAGCAGTTCTAGCGGGCACACCGGGGAGCTGTTTTTT. This encodes CASSSSGHTGELFF.

This clone occurred a few times. This chain's CDR3 is CASSPGLAGVSTDTQYF. The CDR3 coding sequence is TGTGCCAGCAGCCCGGGACTAGCGGGAGTGAGCACAGATACGCAGTATTTT. The J gene is TRBJ2-3, the V gene TRBV5-5; 14 bases fit TRBD2. The CDR3 totals 17 residues. The germline CDR1 and CDR2 sequences are SGHKS and YYEKEE (reference sequence). Trimming at V came to 4 bases and at J to 0 bases, leaving 4 bases not matched to a gene. The full variable domain, in which reference TRBV5-5 and TRBJ2-3 provide the parts outside the CDR3, is DAGVTQSPTHLIKTRGQQVTLRCSPISGHKSVSWYQQVLGQGPQFIFQYYEKEERGRGNFPDRFSARQFPNYSSELNVNALLLGDSALYLCASSPGLAGVSTDTQYFGPGTRLTVL.

The chain employs TRBV30 and TRBJ2-3; D is ambiguous. This CDR3 is 15 amino acids long. V was shortened by 3 bases and J by 0 bases, with 13 bases between the two germline ends. Germline V CDR1 and CDR2: GTSNPN, SVGIG (reference sequence). This CDR3 is CAWRRKRTSTDTQYF. The CDR3 bases are TGTGCCTGGAGACGAAAGCGAACTAGCACAGATACGCAGTATTTT.

The chain recombines TRBV4-1 with TRBJ2-3; D ambiguous. V lost 1 base and J 0 bases, leaving 11 bases between the germline ends. The germline gives CDR1 MGHRA, CDR2 YSYEKL. CDR3 length: 16 amino acids. CDR3 sequence (DNA): TGCGCCAGCAGCCAAGTGGGCGGAGTAAGCACAGATACGCAGTATTTT. Amino acids: CASSQVGGVSTDTQYF.

The genes are TRBV5-4 and TRBJ2-2; D is undetermined. Trimming took 2 bases from V and 5 from J, leaving 4 bases between them. Germline values: CDR1 SGHNT, CDR2 YYREEE (reference sequence). The CDR3 is 12 amino acids. CDR3: CASSFGTGELFF. The CDR3 bases are TGTGCCAGCAGCTTTGGGACCGGGGAGCTGTTTTTT.

To note about this clone: One end of the junction is discordant with germline, which a read error may explain. The V call is TRBV6-1, the J call TRBJ1-2; TRBD1 matches at 9 bases. This CDR3 region has 14 residues. Per the germline V gene, CDR1 is MNHNS and CDR2 is SASEGT. In DNA, the CDR3 is TGTGCCAGCAGTGTCCTCCGATTGACAGGGGGTGGGGCCTTC. It yields the protein CASSVLRLTGGGAF.

This rearrangement joins TRBV5-6 to TRBJ1-1, with 7 nucleotides matching TRBD1. After removal of 0 bases from V and 5 bases from J, the junction contained 10 bases not matched to a gene. Germline V gene lookup returns CDR1 SGHDT and CDR2 YYEEEE. This CDR3 comprises 16 residues. The CDR3 protein is CASSLAGTAELTEAFF. CDR3 coding DNA: TGTGCCAGCAGCTTGGCTGGGACAGCTGAACTGACTGAAGCTTTCTTT.

A word on this clone: Other DNA sequences in this sample translate to the same CDR3. The chain carries TRBV14 and TRBJ2-1, with TRBD2 identical over 11 bases. V was clipped by 1 base and J by 9 bases; unmatched bases: 5. The germline V gene encodes CDR1 SGHDN and CDR2 FVKESK. The CDR3 has 15 amino acids. This chain's CDR3 is CASSQGSGRAREQFF. The CDR3 DNA is TGTGCCAGCAGCCAAGGTAGCGGGAGGGCCCGTGAGCAGTTCTTC.

This chain joins TRBV20-1 and TRBJ2-7; the D gene is possibly TRBD2 (6 bases). The ends were cut back, 3 bases at V and 3 bases at J, with 6 bases in the middle. The CDR3 totals 11 residues. Germline lookup yields CDR1 DFQATT and CDR2 SNEGSKA (reference sequence). This chain's CDR3 is CSASGSYEQYF. CDR3 nucleotides: TGCAGTGCTAGCGGGAGCTACGAGCAGTACTTC.

The rearrangement uses TRBV28 and TRBJ1-2, with 9 bases fitting TRBD1. V lost 6 bases to trimming and J lost 7 bases; unmatched junction nucleotides: 9. Germline CDR1 reads MDHEN; CDR2 reads SYDVKM. The length of the CDR3 is 14 residues. The CDR3 DNA follows: TGTGCCAGCAGCCCCGGGACAGGGAATTTTGGCTACACCTTC. It is translated as CASSPGTGNFGYTF.

V usage is TRBV30 and J usage is TRBJ1-2; D gene ambiguous. V was shortened by 2 bases and J by 0 bases, with 4 bases between the two germline ends. CDR3 length equals 12 residues. The germline V gene has CDR1 GTSNPN and CDR2 SVGIG (reference sequence). In nucleotides, the CDR3 is TGTGCCTGGAGTAGCGCTAACTATGGCTACACCTTC. Residues: CAWSSANYGYTF.

This clone was counted many times. V usage is TRBV7-4 and J usage is TRBJ1-5; tentatively, D is TRBD1 (6 bases). This CDR3 is 13 amino acids long. Trimming cost V 5 bases and J 6 bases, with 11 bases left between them. Germline CDR1 and CDR2: SGHVT and SQSDAQ. Here the CDR3 DNA reads TGTGCCAGCAGCGAAGAGGGGGGTCAGCCCCAGCATTTT. This translates into CASSEEGGQPQHF. Supplemented by reference TRBV7-4 and TRBJ1-5, the full variable domain reads GAGVSQSPRYKVAKRGRDVALRCDSISGHVTLYWYRQTLGQGSEVLTYSQSDAQRDKSGRPSGRFSAERPERSVSTLKIQRTEQGDSAVYLCASSEEGGQPQHFGDGTRLSIL.

V is TRBV11-1 and J is TRBJ1-2; D uncertain. CDR1 is SGHAT, CDR2 FQDESV, per germline (reference sequence). V was pared by 5 bases and J by 4 bases, with 8 bases between. The CDR3 length is 12 residues. The CDR3, as DNA: TGTGCCAGCAGCCACCGGACCTATGGCTACACCTTC. As protein: CASSHRTYGYTF.

This clone was counted ten times or more. The V call is TRBV5-1, the J call TRBJ2-2, with 7 bases identical to TRBD1. V was clipped by 5 bases and J by 5 bases; unmatched bases: 9. CDR3 length: 15 residues. Germline loops: CDR1 SGHRS, CDR2 YFSETQ. CDR3 in amino acids: CASRRDRGGTGELFF. The CDR3 DNA reads as TGCGCCAGCAGAAGGGACAGAGGTGGGACCGGGGAGCTGTTTTTT.